This TCR beta chain stems from a study of early T cells in non-severe SARS-CoV-2 infection. Study-wide background: Chains were unpaired, as sequencing was done on bulk RNA from unsorted whole blood.

Looked up from germline, CDR1 is WNHNN and CDR2 is SYGVQD (reference sequence). Trimming shortened V by 0 bases and J by 5 bases, and 9 bases separated the two germline ends. The CDR3 is 14 residues long. Of note for this clonotype: Antigen specificity is unknown.

Tagging with unique molecular identifiers was applied to individual cDNA molecules. TCRdb itself ran the 5' RACE reads through MiXCR, one entry per CDR3 protein. The sample has approximately 34,000 distinct CDR3 sequences, approximately 8% seen once; the top ten hold approximately 13%. Study-wide findings and caveats: Anti-spike CD8 responses were favored by VDJdb matching, which missed private and CD4 specificities.

The source material was whole blood, sampled at baseline. The receptor's source is an adult who was a healthcare worker with PCR-confirmed SARS-CoV-2 infection or an uninfected control (not recorded which). This chain connects TRBV10-1 to TRBJ2-3; D possibly matches TRBD1 or TRBD2 (6 bases each). The CDR3 loop reads CASSESGGKDTQYF. DNA of the CDR3: TGCGCCAGCAGTGAGTCAGGGGGGAAAGATACGCAGTATTTT.